This TCR beta chain was identified in a study of shared clonotypes between healthy human individuals. Regarding the study as a whole: Tissues were not sampled, only blood, and their repertoires likely differ.

Naive CD8 cells, CD45RO-negative and positively selected for CCR7, excluded terminally differentiated effector memory CD45RA+ cells. With regard to this clone: Its antigen is currently unknown.

Assay used: immunoSEQ multiplex PCR; TCRdb lists only in-frame clones, some missing. The table lists about 820,000 clones, approximately 92% of them singletons. Germline loops: CDR1 GTSNPN, CDR2 SVGIG (reference sequence). The CDR3 covers 14 residues. The V end was cut by 3 bases, the J end by 1 base, with 12 bases between. The sequencing input was naive CD8+ T cells sorted from blood. J is TRBJ2-5 and V is TRBV30; D unresolved. This clonotype originated in a man aged 25-45 years in good health. CDR3 loop: CAWRKVVPQETQYF. CDR3 nucleotide sequence: TGTGCCTGGAGGAAGGTGGTACCCCAAGAGACCCAGTACTTC.